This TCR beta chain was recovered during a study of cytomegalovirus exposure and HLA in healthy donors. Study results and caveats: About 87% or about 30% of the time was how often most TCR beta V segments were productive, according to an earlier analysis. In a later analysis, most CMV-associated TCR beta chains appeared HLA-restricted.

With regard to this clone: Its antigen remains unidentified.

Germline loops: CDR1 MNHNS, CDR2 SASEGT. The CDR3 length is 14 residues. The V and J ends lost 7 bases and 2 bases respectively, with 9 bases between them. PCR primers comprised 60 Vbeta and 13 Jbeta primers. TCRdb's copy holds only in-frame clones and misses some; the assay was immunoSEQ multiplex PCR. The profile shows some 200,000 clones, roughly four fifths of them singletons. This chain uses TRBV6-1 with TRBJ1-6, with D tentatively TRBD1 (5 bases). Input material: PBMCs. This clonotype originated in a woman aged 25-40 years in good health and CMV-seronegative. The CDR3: CASKEGPYNSPLHF. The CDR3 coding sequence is TGTGCCAGCAAGGAGGGGCCCTATAATTCACCCCTCCACTTT.